This TCR beta chain appears in the sequencing data of a study of blood T cell repertoires in COVID-19. Study in general: Material from acute and convalescent COVID-19 was sourced from the United States, Italy and Spain. PBMCs, B-cell-depleted T cells, or T cells provided the cDNA or gDNA that made up the material.

Sequenced by immunoSEQ multiplex PCR; TCRdb stores in-frame clones only, minus some. Of over 250,000 clones listed, 80% to 90% are singletons. The CDR3 consists of 15 residues. Deletions cut 0 bases from V and 6 bases from J, with 12 bases between. Per germline, CDR1 MNHNS and CDR2 SASEGT. Everyone who took part was 18 to 89 years old, and they came from about two dozen US areas. For recovered donors of Cohort 3, there were two negative PCRs, clearance, or symptom resolution. The specimen was PBMCs or T cells enriched from blood (not recorded which). The gene calls are TRBV6-1 and TRBJ2-1; weak D call: TRBD2 (6 bases). This TCR derives from a woman aged 18-29 years who had recovered from COVID-19. This chain's CDR3 is CASSEAQRVVNEQFF. The CDR3 DNA sequence: TGTGCCAGCAGTGAAGCGCAGCGGGTTGTCAATGAGCAGTTCTTC.